The rows below give T cell receptor beta chains drawn from one sample of a study of regulatory T cells in long-lasting Graves disease. TCRdb ran MiXCR on the multiplex PCR reads and lists one entry per CDR3 protein. The data hold about 540,000 distinct CDR3 sequences, with 13% observed a single time. This sample was shared with a second study, whose subject was T cells in Graves' hyperthyroidism and ophthalmopathy.

Sequencing was performed on peripheral blood mononuclear cells (PBMCs), taken at new diagnosis, from a patient treated with antithyroid drugs. These receptors all come from a man between 25 and 39 years old with Graves disease. CDR3s include the opening cysteine and the closing phenylalanine or tryptophan. The D gene is left open where the match is weak. The size of a clone is reported for some rows only, either as once, few or many, or as a class for expanded clones.

clone size,J gene,V gene,D gene,CDR3 protein,CDR3 DNA
few,TRBJ2-7,TRBV11-2,NA,CASSLTQGSWYEQYF,TGTGCCAGCAGCTTAACGCAGGGAAGTTGGTACGAGCAGTACTTC
NA,TRBJ2-7,TRBV7-2,TRBD1,CATTQGATYEQYF,TGTGCCACTACACAGGGGGCCACCTACGAGCAGTACTTC
few,TRBJ2-4,TRBV4-2,TRBD2,CASSQDPLAGGFGKNIQYF,TGTGCCAGCAGCCAAGACCCCCTAGCGGGAGGGTTCGGCAAAAACATTCAGTACTTC
NA,TRBJ2-3,TRBV27,TRBD2,CASSLSASGYTQYF,TGTGCCAGCAGTTTATCCGCTAGCGGGTATACGCAGTATTTT
few,TRBJ2-7,TRBV20-1,NA,CSALLGEQYF,TGCAGTGCTTTGCTTGGCGAGCAGTACTTC
NA,TRBJ2-1,TRBV30,TRBD2,CACPPSGSSRPYNEQFF,TGTGCCTGTCCCCCCAGCGGGAGCTCTCGACCCTACAATGAGCAGTTCTTC
many,TRBJ2-4,TRBV7-3,NA,CASSLTGKAVAKNIQYF,TGTGCCAGCAGCTTAACGGGAAAGGCAGTAGCCAAAAACATTCAGTACTTC
NA,TRBJ1-2,TRBV3-1,NA,CASTQNQAYGYTF,TGTGCCAGCACCCAGAATCAGGCCTATGGCTACACCTTC
NA,TRBJ1-4,TRBV15,TRBD1,CATSRDRQGTNEKLFF,TGTGCCACCAGCAGAGACCGACAGGGGACTAATGAAAAACTGTTTTTT
many,TRBJ2-3,TRBV27,NA,CASNFGSIADTQYF,TGTGCCAGCAACTTTGGGAGTATAGCAGATACGCAGTATTTT
NA,TRBJ1-1,TRBV9,TRBD1,CASSATGTENTEAFF,TGTGCCAGCAGCGCTACCGGGACAGAAAACACTGAAGCTTTCTTT
many,TRBJ2-5,TRBV20-1,NA,CSARSGVGGLGETQYF,TGCAGTGCTAGATCTGGAGTAGGGGGGCTTGGGGAGACCCAGTACTTC
many,TRBJ1-5,TRBV7-8,NA,CASSPRTDLSRRHF,TGTGCCAGCAGCCCACGGACCGACTTATCGCGACGGCATTTT
many,TRBJ2-7,TRBV6-1,TRBD2,CASSRSSGGHGNEQYF,TGTGCCAGCAGCCGCTCGAGCGGGGGCCACGGCAACGAGCAGTACTTC
many,TRBJ2-7,TRBV5-5,TRBD1,CASSPETGWGVVGEQYF,TGTGCCAGCAGTCCGGAGACAGGGTGGGGAGTTGTAGGCGAGCAGTACTTC
NA,TRBJ1-1,TRBV13,NA,CASSPSGFDRTEAFF,TGTGCCAGCAGCCCCAGCGGGTTCGATCGGACTGAAGCTTTCTTT
many,TRBJ2-4,TRBV12-3/TRBV12-4,TRBD2,CASMGLSGERSLAKNIQYF,TGTGCCAGCATGGGACTTAGCGGGGAAAGGTCGCTAGCCAAAAACATTCAGTACTTC
many,TRBJ2-3,TRBV6-1,TRBD1,CASSEETGYPDTQYF,TGTGCCAGCAGTGAAGAGACAGGGTACCCAGATACGCAGTATTTT
many,TRBJ2-7,TRBV20-1,TRBD2,CSAPPGLVYEQYF,TGCAGTGCCCCTCCGGGACTAGTGTACGAGCAGTACTTC
many,TRBJ2-3,TRBV10-2,NA,CASRSHRGRRGTDTQYF,TGCGCCAGCAGGTCCCATAGAGGGAGGAGGGGCACAGATACGCAGTATTTT
NA,TRBJ1-6,TRBV10-3,NA,CAISEVEGKPLHF,TGTGCCATCAGTGAGGTGGAGGGGAAACCCCTCCACTTT
many,TRBJ1-2,TRBV12-3/TRBV12-4,NA,CASSGRGIHGYTF,TGTGCCAGCAGTGGACGGGGAATCCATGGCTACACCTTC
NA,TRBJ2-5,TRBV5-6,TRBD2,CASSLERSSAGVGETQYF,TGTGCCAGCAGCTTGGAACGCTCTTCCGCGGGAGTAGGGGAGACCCAGTACTTC
few,TRBJ1-4,TRBV10-2,TRBD1,CASSKTGINEKLFF,TGCGCCAGCAGCAAGACAGGGATAAATGAAAAACTGTTTTTT
many,TRBJ2-7,TRBV20-1,TRBD1,CSARRQGARNEQYF,TGCAGTGCTCGTCGACAGGGGGCGAGGAACGAGCAGTACTTC
few,TRBJ2-1,TRBV7-8,TRBD2,CASSPSPPLAGGVNEQFF,TGTGCCAGCAGCCCCTCACCCCCACTAGCGGGAGGGGTCAATGAGCAGTTCTTC
few,TRBJ2-3,TRBV29-1,NA,CSVAAGGPSTDTQYF,TGCAGCGTTGCGGCAGGGGGGCCGAGCACAGATACGCAGTATTTT
many,TRBJ1-6,TRBV12-3/TRBV12-4,NA,CASSLQGTVNSPLHF,TGTGCCAGCAGTTTGCAGGGAACAGTCAATTCACCCCTCCACTTT
many,TRBJ1-6,TRBV12-5,TRBD1,CASGLRTGSRGFNSPLHF,TGTGCTAGTGGTCTCCGGACAGGGTCGAGAGGTTTTAATTCACCCCTCCACTTT
NA,TRBJ1-5,TRBV28,NA,CACGGANQPQHF,TGTGCCTGTGGGGGGGCCAATCAGCCCCAGCATTTT
few,TRBJ1-2,TRBV29-1,NA,CSVDGGRGNYGYTF,TGCAGCGTTGATGGGGGAAGAGGAAACTATGGCTACACCTTC
many,TRBJ2-3,TRBV27,TRBD2,CASSHLAGRDTQYF,TGTGCCAGCAGTCACCTAGCGGGTCGGGATACGCAGTATTTT
NA,TRBJ2-1,TRBV6-1,TRBD2,CASTLGGRGYEQFF,TGTGCCAGCACCTTGGGGGGGAGGGGTTATGAGCAGTTCTTC
NA,TRBJ2-7,TRBV18,TRBD1,CASSATGGSYEQYF,TGTGCCAGCTCAGCAACAGGGGGCTCCTACGAGCAGTACTTC
many,TRBJ2-3,TRBV25-1,TRBD2,CASRSGSFQTDTQYF,TGTGCCAGCAGGAGCGGGAGCTTCCAAACAGATACGCAGTATTTT
few,TRBJ2-2,TRBV19,TRBD1,CASSIGPGGSGELFF,TGTGCCAGTAGTATAGGACCAGGGGGCTCCGGGGAGCTGTTTTTT
few,TRBJ2-7,TRBV24-1,NA,CATSDAGREKYF,TGTGCCACCAGTGATGCAGGACGGGAGAAGTACTTC
few,TRBJ2-7,TRBV19,TRBD1,CASSAGTGGRSYEQYF,TGTGCCAGTAGTGCCGGGACAGGGGGCAGGTCATACGAGCAGTACTTC
many,TRBJ2-7,TRBV3-1,TRBD1,CASSQGTGAYEQYF,TGTGCCAGCAGCCAGGGGACAGGGGCCTACGAGCAGTACTTC
many,TRBJ2-5,TRBV29-1,TRBD1,CSVGGWTGSSETQYF,TGCAGCGTGGGAGGCTGGACAGGGTCGTCCGAGACCCAGTACTTC
NA,TRBJ1-3,TRBV14,NA,CASSPSRRRDSGNTIYF,TGTGCCAGCAGCCCCTCGAGGCGCCGGGACTCTGGAAACACCATATATTTT
NA,TRBJ1-2,TRBV12-3/TRBV12-4,NA,CASSLERMDGYTF,TGTGCCAGCAGTTTAGAGAGGATGGATGGCTACACCTTC
few,TRBJ2-3,TRBV3-1,NA,CASQVGRSPDTQYF,TGTGCCAGCCAGGTGGGTCGGAGCCCAGATACGCAGTATTTT
many,TRBJ2-4,TRBV3-1,NA,CASSQHDGKDIQYF,TGTGCCAGCAGCCAACATGATGGGAAGGACATTCAGTACTTC
NA,TRBJ2-2,TRBV3-1,NA,CASSDRGPAGELFF,TGTGCCAGCAGCGATAGGGGTCCGGCCGGGGAGCTGTTTTTT